These T cell receptor beta chains were read from a single sample in a study of identical twins. Each CDR3 protein is one row after TCRdb ran MiXCR on the 5' RACE reads. The sample has about 100,000 distinct CDR3 sequences; just under 6% are singletons. Sequencing was done on a sample of memory T cells sorted from blood. The receptors here all came from a woman in her forties or fifties in good health. Each CDR3 is given with its conserved first and last residue. The D gene is left open where the match is weak. The size field is filled for only some rows; it gives once, few, many or a size class.

cdr3_nt cdr3_aa v_call clone_size j_call d_call cdr3_length
TGTGCCAGCAGCCAAACACAGGGGGGAGAGACCCAGTACTTC CASSQTQGGETQYF TRBV6-5 many TRBJ2-5 TRBD1 14
TGCGCCAGCAGCTTGGGGGCGAGACCGGAGGAGACCCAGTACTTC CASSLGARPEETQYF TRBV5-1 many TRBJ2-5 NA 15
TGTGCCAGCAGCTCCGGACTAGCGGAGGGTTACGAGCAGTACTTC CASSSGLAEGYEQYF TRBV5-6 few TRBJ2-7 TRBD2 15
TGTGCCAGCAGCAAGGCGGGGCCCCAAGAGACCCAGTACTTC CASSKAGPQETQYF TRBV5-6 NA TRBJ2-5 NA 14
TGCGCCAGCAGCCAAGGGACTAGCGGGGTCAATGAGCAGTTCTTC CASSQGTSGVNEQFF TRBV5-1 many TRBJ2-1 TRBD2 15
TGTGCCACCGACGGGGGAGGGTCATTCGGGGAGCTGTTTTTT CATDGGGSFGELFF TRBV10-3 NA TRBJ2-2 TRBD2 14
TGTGCCAGCAGCTCGGACTCCTGGAATACGCAGTATTTT CASSSDSWNTQYF TRBV9 many TRBJ2-3 NA 13
TGCGCCAGCAGCTTTGACAGCCAAGAGACCCAGTACTTC CASSFDSQETQYF TRBV5-1 many TRBJ2-5 NA 13
TGTGCCAGCAAACAGACGAACACCGGGGAGCTGTTTTTT CASKQTNTGELFF TRBV12-3/TRBV12-4 many TRBJ2-2 NA 13
TGTGCCACCAGTGCTCGCGGGACAGGTGCCTACGAGCAGTACTTC CATSARGTGAYEQYF TRBV24-1 NA TRBJ2-7 TRBD1 15
TGTGCCACCAGCAGAGCGGGGGGTAACTCCTACAATGAGCAGTTCTTC CATSRAGGNSYNEQFF TRBV15 many TRBJ2-1 TRBD2 16
TGCAGCGGGAGGAGAGACGCGAACACTGAAGCTTTCTTT CSGRRDANTEAFF TRBV29-1 many TRBJ1-1 NA 13
TGTGCCAGCAGCTACGTGGGACAGGGAGGTGAAAAACTGTTTTTT CASSYVGQGGEKLFF TRBV5-6 many TRBJ1-4 TRBD1 15
TGCAGTGCTAGAGGACAGGGGCACATTCAGTACTTC CSARGQGHIQYF TRBV20-1 many TRBJ2-4 TRBD1 12
TGTGCCAGCAGTGTGAGGAGTGCAGGTTCACCCCTCCACTTT CASSVRSAGSPLHF TRBV6-1 NA TRBJ1-6 NA 14
TGCAGTGCTAACCGACAGGGGATGAACACTGAAGCTTTCTTT CSANRQGMNTEAFF TRBV20-1 once TRBJ1-1 TRBD1 14
TGTGCCAGCAGCCAATTCCGGAGGGCCTCAGATACGCAGTATTTT CASSQFRRASDTQYF TRBV3-1 NA TRBJ2-3 NA 15
TGCAGTGCTGGGGGGATCCTGGGGGCCCAAGAGACCCAGTACTTC CSAGGILGAQETQYF TRBV20-1 many TRBJ2-5 NA 15
TGTGCCAGCAGTTTAGGGCAGGGGCGTGCAACTAATGAAAAACTGTTTTTT CASSLGQGRATNEKLFF TRBV12-3/TRBV12-4 many TRBJ1-4 NA 17
TGTGCCAGCAGCCAAGAAGTGGTCACAGATACGCAGTATTTT CASSQEVVTDTQYF TRBV4-2 many TRBJ2-3 NA 14
TGTGCCAGCAGTTTGGGGACCGGGACAGTGAACTATGGCTACACCTTC CASSLGTGTVNYGYTF TRBV12-3/TRBV12-4 many TRBJ1-2 TRBD1 16
TGTGCCAGCAGCCACGGATTTTACGAGCAGTACTTC CASSHGFYEQYF TRBV7-2 many TRBJ2-7 NA 12
TGTGCCAGCAGCCTAGCGGGCATACAACTCTACGAGCAGTACTTC CASSLAGIQLYEQYF TRBV3-1 many TRBJ2-7 TRBD2 15
TGCAGCGTTGTACAGGGGGCCTCTGGCTACACCTTC CSVVQGASGYTF TRBV29-1 few TRBJ1-2 TRBD1 12
TGTGCCAGCTCTAGGATCTCTGGGGCCAACGTCCTGACTTTC CASSRISGANVLTF TRBV6-4 few TRBJ2-6 NA 14
TGCAGCGTTCCTAGGAACACTGAAGCTTTCTTT CSVPRNTEAFF TRBV29-1 NA TRBJ1-1 NA 11
TGTGCCACCAGTCTCGCGGGAGATCGGAATACGCAGTATTTT CATSLAGDRNTQYF TRBV24-1 many TRBJ2-3 TRBD2 14
TGTGCCACCAGTGATTCGGGGACAGGGGGGTGGACTAGCGGAAAGCAGTTCTTC CATSDSGTGGWTSGKQFF TRBV24-1 many TRBJ2-1 NA 18
TGTGCCAGCAGCCAGCGGGACGGAACGCACAATGAGCAGTTCTTC CASSQRDGTHNEQFF TRBV11-3 many TRBJ2-1 TRBD2 15
TGTGCCAGCAGCTTAGAGACTAGCGGGCCCCAGTTCTTC CASSLETSGPQFF TRBV11-2 many TRBJ2-1 TRBD2 13
TGTGCCAGCAGTTACCTACCGGGACTAGCGAGCGGGGAGCTGTTTTTT CASSYLPGLASGELFF TRBV6-5 many TRBJ2-2 TRBD2 16
TGCGCCAGCAGCTTGGGTTCGACTAGCGAAGAGACCCAGTACTTC CASSLGSTSEETQYF TRBV5-1 many TRBJ2-5 TRBD2 15
TGCGCCAGCAGCTTAGGGGCAACTTCTGGTGAGCAGTTCTTC CASSLGATSGEQFF TRBV5-1 NA TRBJ2-1 NA 14
TGTGCCATGACGACAGGACCGAACACCGGGGAGCTGTTTTTT CAMTTGPNTGELFF TRBV10-3 few TRBJ2-2 NA 14
TGCGCCAGCAGTGAGTCGATAGGTCCTTACACTGAAGCTTTCTTT CASSESIGPYTEAFF TRBV10-2 NA TRBJ1-1 NA 15
TGTGCCAGCATGTTATCGACAGCCAACTCTGGAAACACCATATATTTT CASMLSTANSGNTIYF TRBV3-1 many TRBJ1-3 NA 16
TGTGCCAGCAGTCAGGGGTTTGAGCAGTTCTTC CASSQGFEQFF TRBV6-5 many TRBJ2-1 NA 11
TGTGCCAGCAGTTTTAAGACCCAGTACTTC CASSFKTQYF TRBV28 many TRBJ2-5 NA 10
TGTGCCAGCAGTTTTCCGAGCGGCCCAGGCTCCTACAATGAGCAGTTCTTC CASSFPSGPGSYNEQFF TRBV27 once TRBJ2-1 NA 17